This is a list of T cell receptor beta chains from one sample in a study of identical twins. One entry per CDR3 protein, called by TCRdb with MiXCR from the 5' RACE reads. The table lists over 200,000 distinct CDR3 sequences, 9.4% of them singletons, with 4.5% to 5.5% in the top ten. Sequencing was carried out using memory (CD45RO+) T cells sorted from blood. The receptors originated from a woman between 18 and 30 years old in good health. Both conserved end residues are part of each CDR3. The D gene is left open where the match is weak. Clone sizes are given selectively: once, few, many, or a class where the clone is expanded.

>TRBV20-1|.|TRBJ2-1|few
CSAKSYGNEQFF
TGCAGTGCTAAATCTTATGGCAATGAGCAGTTCTTC
>TRBV3-1|.|TRBJ2-5|.
CASSPHPSGTTISF
TGTGCCAGCAGCCCTCACCCTTCTGGAACCACTATCTCCTTC
>TRBV29-1|.|TRBJ1-2|few
CSVIDKTHPYYGYTF
TGCAGCGTCATCGATAAAACCCACCCTTACTATGGCTACACCTTC
>TRBV3-1|.|TRBJ2-5|few
CASSRFQETQYF
TGTGCCAGCAGCCGGTTCCAAGAGACCCAGTACTTC
>TRBV7-9|.|TRBJ2-3|few
CASSPRDPKADTQYF
TGTGCCAGCAGCCCCCGGGACCCCAAAGCAGATACGCAGTATTTT
>TRBV5-1|.|TRBJ2-7|few
CASSLRDKPYEQYF
TGCGCCAGCAGCCTCCGGGACAAACCCTACGAGCAGTACTTC
>TRBV11-2|.|TRBJ1-1|few
CASPGRRGQNTEAFF
TGTGCCAGCCCTGGTAGACGAGGGCAAAACACTGAAGCTTTCTTT
>TRBV7-9|TRBD2|TRBJ2-3|few
CASSFLGLAGGTDTQYF
TGTGCCAGCAGCTTCCTAGGACTAGCGGGAGGCACAGATACGCAGTATTTT
>TRBV20-1|TRBD2|TRBJ2-3|.
CSAPRASGDSDTQYF
TGCAGTGCTCCCCGGGCTAGCGGGGACTCAGATACGCAGTATTTT
>TRBV20-1|TRBD2|TRBJ2-5|.
CSAPGTSAVLETQYF
TGCAGTGCTCCTGGGACTAGTGCAGTCTTAGAGACCCAGTACTTC
>TRBV5-6|.|TRBJ1-6|few
CASTRGDSPLHF
TGTGCCAGCACCCGCGGGGATTCACCCCTCCACTTT
>TRBV9|TRBD2|TRBJ2-5|many
CASSVGPGGAIETQYF
TGTGCCAGCAGCGTAGGGCCGGGGGGGGCCATCGAGACCCAGTACTTC
>TRBV20-1|TRBD2|TRBJ2-3|.
CSASSGRDDTQYF
TGCAGTGCTAGCAGCGGGAGGGATGATACGCAGTATTTT
>TRBV6-4|TRBD2|TRBJ2-3|medium-sized
CASSDSTSGGADTQYF
TGTGCCAGCAGTGACTCGACTAGCGGGGGGGCAGATACGCAGTATTTT
>TRBV5-3|.|TRBJ2-7|.
CAIGAGTSYEQYF
TGTGCCATCGGCGCGGGGACATCCTACGAGCAGTACTTC
>TRBV6-1|.|TRBJ1-5|.
CASRDGRSSNQPQHF
TGTGCCAGCAGAGACGGACGTTCTAGCAATCAGCCCCAGCATTTT
>TRBV12-5|.|TRBJ1-4|few
CASAGQGRTNEKLFF
TGTGCTAGTGCCGGACAAGGGCGAACTAATGAAAAACTGTTTTTT
>TRBV21-1|.|TRBJ2-3|few
CASSKGEQRCTDTQYF
TGTGCCAGCAGCAAGGGAGAACAGCGTTGCACAGATACGCAGTATTTT
>TRBV4-3|.|TRBJ1-5|many
CASSQDSGGNQPQHF
TGCGCCAGCAGCCAAGATAGTGGCGGCAATCAGCCCCAGCATTTT
>TRBV9|TRBD1|TRBJ2-7|.
CASRGQRLYEQYF
TGTGCCAGCAGGGGACAGAGACTTTACGAGCAGTACTTC
>TRBV5-1|TRBD2|TRBJ2-5|many
CASSLQPAGGSQETQYF
TGCGCCAGCAGCTTACAGCCAGCGGGAGGCTCCCAAGAGACCCAGTACTTC
>TRBV5-1|.|TRBJ1-1|many
CASSWRGHPNTEAFF
TGCGCCAGCAGCTGGAGGGGACACCCGAACACTGAAGCTTTCTTT
>TRBV11-3|TRBD1|TRBJ2-1|few
CASSQTQGSYGSYNEQFF
TGTGCCAGCAGCCAGACACAGGGGTCGTATGGCTCCTACAATGAGCAGTTCTTC
>TRBV20-1|TRBD2|TRBJ2-3|few
CSALGLVPVGTDTQYF
TGCAGTGCTCTCGGACTAGTACCGGTAGGCACAGATACGCAGTATTTT
>TRBV11-3|.|TRBJ2-2|few
CASSRDSGGTGELFF
TGTGCCAGCAGCCGGGACTCAGGGGGCACCGGGGAGCTGTTTTTT
>TRBV4-1|TRBD2|TRBJ2-1|.
CASSHSGTHNEQFF
TGCGCCAGCAGCCACAGCGGGACTCACAATGAGCAGTTCTTC
>TRBV2|.|TRBJ2-2|.
CASMWTPNTGELFF
TGTGCCAGCATGTGGACACCTAACACCGGGGAGCTGTTTTTT
>TRBV7-6|TRBD1|TRBJ2-3|.
CASSLQGQGGTDTQYF
TGTGCCAGCAGCTTACAGGGACAGGGTGGCACAGATACGCAGTATTTT
>TRBV12-5|TRBD1|TRBJ1-1|few
CASGNRDRGPEAFF
TGTGCTAGTGGCAACCGGGACAGGGGTCCTGAAGCTTTCTTT